The present T cell receptor (beta chain) was sequenced within a study of beta chain features in type 1 diabetes listed by TCRdb under 2018. In the study overall: Mean age, gender distribution, total cell number and subset yield were not different between patients and healthy donors. A total of 107,917,701 sorted cells were examined across all samples, and the number of cells per subset was strongly correlated with RNA yield. In the study, TCRB repertoires of sorted circulating CD4+ T cell subsets from recently diagnosed type 1 diabetes patients were compared with those of matched healthy donors. Whereas all 30 or so donors provided naive and central memory subsets, regulatory and stem cell-like memory subsets were isolated from just 8 patients and about eight healthy donors.

All of the isolated RNA was reverse transcribed with the High Capacity cDNA Reverse Transcription Kit, so expressed TCRB transcripts were sequenced. Deep immunoSEQ sequencing was performed on naive, central memory and regulatory T cell samples, with an average of around 3.5 million total reads per sample. Sorted cells were lysed in RLT buffer, and RNA was extracted using DNase-treated RNeasy Micro or Mini kits according to cell number. Each cell subset was processed on its own to prevent cross-contamination, while patient and healthy donor samples were processed together. Using the immunoSEQ multiplex PCR, TCRB sequences were amplified from cDNA into 87-bp fragments spanning the CDR3 region. Amplicons were sequenced on the Illumina HiSeq platform. The published analysis was carried out like this. PCR bias was computationally corrected using synthetic template baselines, reads within Hamming distance 2 were collapsed, and singletons that could not be merged were discarded. Reads were aligned against IMGT so that V, D and J genes, CDR3 length and insertions or deletions at six rearrangement sites could be assigned. Within each subset, clonotype counts were normalized to the number of sorted cells before true diversity and Gini coefficients were calculated with the tcR R package. The overlap coefficient, calculated on TCRB nucleotide sequences, was used to measure repertoire sharing. As a proxy for the pre-selection repertoire, out-of-frame TCRB sequences from naive cells were analyzed. Entries here come from immuneACCESS through TCRdb and include only in-frame sequences with V and J called. Some clones fail to appear in such tables; in the studies checked, an unresolved V gene covers under half of the shortfall, and the cause of the remainder is unknown. For V, J and clone size, that table is used; D and trimming come from the DNA. This sample holds more than 250,000 clones; about 15% were observed only once. The ten biggest clones cover approximately 0.015% of the sample.

From each donor, a single peripheral blood sample of 90 to 150 mL on average was drawn into heparinised tubes. A BD FACSAria II and a panel including CD45RO, CCR7, CD25, CD127, CD95 and CD27 were used to sort naive, central memory, regulatory and stem cell-like memory CD4+ T cells. A purity above 95% was achieved for all sorted populations. Right away, PBMCs were isolated by Lymphoprep density gradient centrifugation and were stained directly, with no culture step. To minimize batch effects, samples were stained and sorted in pairs, one healthy donor with one patient per experiment. According to the germline V gene, CDR1 reads KGHSH and CDR2 reads LQKENI. Deletion took 3 bases off V and 2 bases off J, with a span of 17 bases between the germline ends. The CDR3 holds 16 amino acids from the cysteine to the phenylalanine. Only the CDR3 DNA is retained, 48 bases long and in frame from the first base.

Overall study outcomes, separate from this receptor: Because cDNA rather than genomic DNA was sequenced, highly expressing activated cells could have been over-represented, although no difference in activation and CD3 levels was found between groups. At VDJ recombination sites, patients with type 1 diabetes made fewer insertions and deleted more nucleotides, a pattern implying thymic rearrangement abnormalities. Only small numbers of individuals were included in the HLA sub-analyses, which left unresolved whether HLA type had any influence on TCRB rearrangement. PCR might favor shorter templates, but patient and control samples were amplified and corrected together, so any skew would affect both groups equally. Naive, central memory and regulatory TCRB repertoires appeared to be more alike among patients than among healthy donors. In all four CD4+ subsets, TCRB CDR3 length was moderately but significantly shorter in type 1 diabetes patients.

On this clone: The target of this receptor is not known. No quality values exist for individual bases; no much larger clone is one base distant.

The TCR sequence derives from a man younger than 35 with type 1 diabetes. Recombination connected TRBV18 to TRBJ2-7; TRBD2 is a weak D gene call, 5 bases matching. The sequencing sample was made of naive CD4+ T cells from blood. The cell subset or site label of this sample denotes: true naive CD4+ T cells. The CDR3 is CASSPGRLGSAYEQYF. The nucleotides read TGTGCCAGCTCACCGGGCCGACTTGGGAGCGCCTACGAGCAGTACTTC.